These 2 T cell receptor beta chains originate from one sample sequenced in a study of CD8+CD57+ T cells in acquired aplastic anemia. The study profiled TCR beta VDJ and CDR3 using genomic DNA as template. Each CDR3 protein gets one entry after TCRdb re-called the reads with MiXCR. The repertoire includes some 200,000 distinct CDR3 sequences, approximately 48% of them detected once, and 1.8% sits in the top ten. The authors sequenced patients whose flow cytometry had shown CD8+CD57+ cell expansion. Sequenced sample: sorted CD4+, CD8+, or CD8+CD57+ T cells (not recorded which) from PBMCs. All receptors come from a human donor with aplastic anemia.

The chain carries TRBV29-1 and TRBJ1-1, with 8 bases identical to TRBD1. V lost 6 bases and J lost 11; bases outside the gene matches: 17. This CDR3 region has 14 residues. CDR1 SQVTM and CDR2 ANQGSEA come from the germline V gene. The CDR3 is CSVLPGQAEGVAFF. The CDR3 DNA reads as TGCAGCGTCCTCCCGGGACAGGCGGAAGGTGTGGCTTTCTTT.

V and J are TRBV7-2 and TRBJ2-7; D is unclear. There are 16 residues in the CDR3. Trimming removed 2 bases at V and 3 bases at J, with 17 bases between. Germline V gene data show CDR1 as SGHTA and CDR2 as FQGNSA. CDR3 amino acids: CASSLPNPDAGYEQYF. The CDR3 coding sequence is TGTGCCAGCAGCTTACCGAATCCCGACGCAGGCTACGAGCAGTACTTC.